This TCR beta chain emerged from a study of blood T cells in healthy people across ages. Across the whole study: Template switching retrieved approximately one barcoded beta molecule for each two T cells.

A sample-barcoded 5' primer and a J-beta primer mix were used in a second PCR of roughly 7 to 12 cycles. A single record per CDR3 protein comes from TCRdb applying MiXCR to the 5' RACE reads. The data contain about 380,000 distinct CDR3 sequences, approximately 52% of them singletons. The source material was blood. This TCR was recovered from a man in his 60s in good health.

The CDR3 DNA reads TGTGCCAGCAGCCGCATAGGGGGGGAAGAGACCCAGTACTTC. Translated: CASSRIGGEETQYF. This chain connects TRBV13 to TRBJ2-5, with D maybe TRBD2 (7 bases). The CDR3 is 14 amino acids. CDR1 and CDR2 from the germline V gene are PRHDT and FYEKMQ (reference sequence). V was cut by 5 bases and J by 3 bases, with 13 bases left in between. The whole variable domain, filled in from reference TRBV13 and TRBJ2-5, reads AAGVIQSPRHLIKEKRETATLKCYPIPRHDTVYWYQQGPGQDPQFLISFYEKMQSDKGSIPDRFSAQQFSDYHSELNMSSLELGDSALYFCASSRIGGEETQYFGPGTRLLVL.